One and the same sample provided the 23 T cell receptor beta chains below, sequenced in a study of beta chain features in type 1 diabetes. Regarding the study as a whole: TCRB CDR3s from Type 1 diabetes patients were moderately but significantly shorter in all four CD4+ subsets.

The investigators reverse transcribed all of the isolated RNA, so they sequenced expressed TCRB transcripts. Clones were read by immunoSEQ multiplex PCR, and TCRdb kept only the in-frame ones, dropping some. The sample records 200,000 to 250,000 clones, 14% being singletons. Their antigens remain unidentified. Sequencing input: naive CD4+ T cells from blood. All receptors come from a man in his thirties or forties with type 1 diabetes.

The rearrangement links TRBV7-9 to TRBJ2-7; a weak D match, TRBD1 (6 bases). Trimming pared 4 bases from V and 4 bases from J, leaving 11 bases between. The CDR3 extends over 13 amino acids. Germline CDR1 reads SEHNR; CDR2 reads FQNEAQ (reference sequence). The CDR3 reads CASSSDSKYEQYF. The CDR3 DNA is TGTGCCAGCAGCTCGGACAGTAAATACGAGCAGTACTTC.

Written as DNA, the CDR3 is TGTGCCAGCAGCTTGGCTAGCGGGATCTCCTACGAGCAGTACTTC. Amino acid sequence: CASSLASGISYEQYF. V and J are TRBV5-6 and TRBJ2-7; TRBD2 matches 9 bases. Germline V gene lookup returns CDR1 SGHDT and CDR2 YYEEEE. This CDR3 is 15 amino acids long. J was trimmed by 0 bases and V by 0 bases; bases with no gene match: 1.

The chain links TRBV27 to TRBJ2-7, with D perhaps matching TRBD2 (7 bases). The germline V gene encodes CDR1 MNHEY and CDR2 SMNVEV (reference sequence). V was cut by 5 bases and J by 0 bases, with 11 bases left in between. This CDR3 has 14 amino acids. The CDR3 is CASSKRGASYEQYF. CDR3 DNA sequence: TGTGCCAGCAGTAAACGGGGGGCCTCCTACGAGCAGTACTTC.

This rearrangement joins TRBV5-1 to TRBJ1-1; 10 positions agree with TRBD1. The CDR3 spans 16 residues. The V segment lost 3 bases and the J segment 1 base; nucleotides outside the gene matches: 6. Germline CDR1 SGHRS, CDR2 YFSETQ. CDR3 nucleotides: TGCGCCAGCAGCTCGGACAGGGGGAGTAGGAACACTGAAGCTTTCTTT. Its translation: CASSSDRGSRNTEAFF.

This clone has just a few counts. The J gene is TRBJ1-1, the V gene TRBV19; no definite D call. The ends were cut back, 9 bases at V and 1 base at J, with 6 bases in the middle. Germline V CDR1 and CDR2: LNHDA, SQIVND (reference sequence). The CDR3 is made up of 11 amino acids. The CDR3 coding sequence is TGTGCCAGCGCCGGGAACACTGAAGCTTTCTTT. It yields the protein CASAGNTEAFF.

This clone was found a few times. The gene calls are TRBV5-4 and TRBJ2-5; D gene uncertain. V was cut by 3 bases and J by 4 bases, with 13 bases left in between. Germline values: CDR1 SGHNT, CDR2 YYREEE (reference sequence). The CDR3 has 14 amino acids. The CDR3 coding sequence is TGTGCCAGCAGCTATAAAGACAAACGAGAGACCCAGTACTTC. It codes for CASSYKDKRETQYF.

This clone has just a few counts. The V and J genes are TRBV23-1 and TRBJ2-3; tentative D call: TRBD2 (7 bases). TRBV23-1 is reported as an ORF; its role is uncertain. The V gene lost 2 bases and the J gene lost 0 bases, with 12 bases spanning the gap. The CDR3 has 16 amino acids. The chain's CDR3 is CASSQTWGGSTDTQYF. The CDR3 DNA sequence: TGCGCCAGCAGTCAAACTTGGGGGGGCAGCACAGATACGCAGTATTTT.

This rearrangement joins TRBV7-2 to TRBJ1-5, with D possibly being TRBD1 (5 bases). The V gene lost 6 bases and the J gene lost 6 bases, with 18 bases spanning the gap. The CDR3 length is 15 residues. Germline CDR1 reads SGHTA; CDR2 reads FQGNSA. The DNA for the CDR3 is TGTGCCAGCAGTCCACAGGTGGGAGGGGTTCAGCCCCAGCATTTT. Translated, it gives CASSPQVGGVQPQHF.

The CDR3 loop is CASRVTGTGNTIYF. The CDR3 DNA reads as TGTGCCAGCAGGGTTACAGGCACTGGAAACACCATATATTTT. This chain joins TRBV7-9 and TRBJ1-3; the D gene is possibly TRBD1 (5 bases). V was trimmed by 6 bases and J by 2 bases, leaving 11 bases between them. Germline V lookup: CDR1 SEHNR, CDR2 FQNEAQ (reference sequence). The CDR3 has 14 amino acids.

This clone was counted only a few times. For the CDR3, the DNA is TGCAGCGTTGCCCCCCTAGCGCCCAGCACAGATACGCAGTATTTT. Amino acid sequence: CSVAPLAPSTDTQYF. The chain carries TRBV29-1 and TRBJ2-3; possibly TRBD2 for D (6 bases). CDR1 is SQVTM, CDR2 ANQGSEA, per germline. This CDR3 region has 15 residues. Trimming took off 4 bases at V and 0 bases at J, with 14 bases between the two ends.

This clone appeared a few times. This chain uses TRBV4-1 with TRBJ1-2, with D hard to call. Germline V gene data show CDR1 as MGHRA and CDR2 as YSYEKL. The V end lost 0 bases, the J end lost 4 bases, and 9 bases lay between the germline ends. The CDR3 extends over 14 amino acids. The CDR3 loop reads CASSQDPRFYGYTF. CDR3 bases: TGCGCCAGCAGCCAAGATCCGAGATTCTATGGCTACACCTTC.

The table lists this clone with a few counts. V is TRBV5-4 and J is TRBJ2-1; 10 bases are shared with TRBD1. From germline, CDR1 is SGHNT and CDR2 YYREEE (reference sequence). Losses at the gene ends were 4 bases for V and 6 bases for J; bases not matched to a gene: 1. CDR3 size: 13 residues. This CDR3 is CASSGDRGNEQFF. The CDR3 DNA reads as TGTGCCAGCAGCGGGGACAGGGGCAATGAGCAGTTCTTC.

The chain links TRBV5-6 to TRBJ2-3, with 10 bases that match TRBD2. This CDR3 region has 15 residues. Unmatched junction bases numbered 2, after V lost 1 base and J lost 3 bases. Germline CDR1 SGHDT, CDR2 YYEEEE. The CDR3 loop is CASSLTSGVTDTQYF. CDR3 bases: TGTGCCAGCAGCTTGACTAGCGGGGTTACAGATACGCAGTATTTT.

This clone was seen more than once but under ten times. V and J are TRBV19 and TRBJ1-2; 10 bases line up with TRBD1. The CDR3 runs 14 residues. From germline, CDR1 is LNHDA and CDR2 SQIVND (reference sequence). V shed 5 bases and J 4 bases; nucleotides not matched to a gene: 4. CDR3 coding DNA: TGTGCCAGTAGTGCGGGACAGGGGCTCTATGGCTACACCTTC. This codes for CASSAGQGLYGYTF.

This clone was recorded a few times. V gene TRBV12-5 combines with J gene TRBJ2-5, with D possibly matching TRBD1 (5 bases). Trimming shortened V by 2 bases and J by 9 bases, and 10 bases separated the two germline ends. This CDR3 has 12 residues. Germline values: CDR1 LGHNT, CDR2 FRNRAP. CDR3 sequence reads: CASGLTRGPQYF. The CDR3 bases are TGTGCTAGTGGTTTGACAAGGGGCCCCCAGTACTTC.

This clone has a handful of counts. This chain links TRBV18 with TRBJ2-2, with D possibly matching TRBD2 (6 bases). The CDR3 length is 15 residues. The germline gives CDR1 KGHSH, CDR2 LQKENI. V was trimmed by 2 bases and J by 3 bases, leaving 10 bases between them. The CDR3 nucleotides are TGTGCCAGCTCACCATTGGAGGGGTACACCGGGGAGCTGTTTTTT. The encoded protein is CASSPLEGYTGELFF.

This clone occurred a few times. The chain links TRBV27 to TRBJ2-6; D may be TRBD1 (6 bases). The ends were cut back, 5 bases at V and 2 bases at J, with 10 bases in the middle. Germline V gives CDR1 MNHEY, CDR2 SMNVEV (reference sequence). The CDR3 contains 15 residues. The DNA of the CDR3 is TGTGCCAGCAGTAGGGGGACGGCTGGGGCCAACGTCCTGACTTTC. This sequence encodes CASSRGTAGANVLTF. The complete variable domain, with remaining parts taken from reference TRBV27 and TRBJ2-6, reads EAQVTQNPRYLITVTGKKLTVTCSQNMNHEYMSWYRQDPGLGLRQIYYSMNVEVTDKGDVPEGYKVSRKEKRNFPLILESPSPNQTSLYFCASSRGTAGANVLTFGAGSRLTVL.

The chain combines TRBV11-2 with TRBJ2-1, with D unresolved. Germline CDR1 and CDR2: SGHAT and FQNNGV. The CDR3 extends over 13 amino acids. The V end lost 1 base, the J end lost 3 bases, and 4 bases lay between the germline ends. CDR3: CASSLGHYNEQFF. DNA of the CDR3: TGTGCCAGCAGCTTAGGGCACTACAATGAGCAGTTCTTC.

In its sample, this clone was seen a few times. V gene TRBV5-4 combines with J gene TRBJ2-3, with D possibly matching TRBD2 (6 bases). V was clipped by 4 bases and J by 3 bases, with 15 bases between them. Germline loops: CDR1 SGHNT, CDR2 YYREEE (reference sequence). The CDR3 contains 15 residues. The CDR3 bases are TGTGCCAGCAGCCCAACGGGGCGGGGAACAGATACGCAGTATTTT. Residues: CASSPTGRGTDTQYF. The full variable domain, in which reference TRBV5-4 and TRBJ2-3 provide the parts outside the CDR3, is ETGVTQSPTHLIKTRGQQVTLRCSSQSGHNTVSWYQQALGQGPQFIFQYYREEENGRGNFPPRFSGLQFPNYSSELNVNALELDDSALYLCASSPTGRGTDTQYFGPGTRLTVL.

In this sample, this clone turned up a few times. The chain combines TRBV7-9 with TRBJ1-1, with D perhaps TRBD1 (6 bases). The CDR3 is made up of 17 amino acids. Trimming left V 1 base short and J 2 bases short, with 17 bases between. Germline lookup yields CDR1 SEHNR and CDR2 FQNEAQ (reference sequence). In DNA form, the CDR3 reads TGTGCCAGCAGCTTAGGGGGTCCCCTTGGGACAAACACTGAAGCTTTCTTT. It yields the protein CASSLGGPLGTNTEAFF.

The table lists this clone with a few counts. Here the CDR3 reads CAWSTRLAGEVEQFF. CDR3 sequence (DNA): TGTGCCTGGAGTACGAGACTAGCGGGAGAGGTTGAGCAGTTCTTC. The chain employs TRBV30 and TRBJ2-1, with TRBD2 matching over 12 bases. Germline V gene lookup returns CDR1 GTSNPN and CDR2 SVGIG (reference sequence). The CDR3 has 15 residues. Losses at the gene ends were 2 bases for V and 9 bases for J; bases not matched to a gene: 8.

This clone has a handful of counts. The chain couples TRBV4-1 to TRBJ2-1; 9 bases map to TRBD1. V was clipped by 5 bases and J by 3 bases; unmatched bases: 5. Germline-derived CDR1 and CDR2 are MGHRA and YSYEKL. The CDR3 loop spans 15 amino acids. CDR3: CASSYPGQGYNEQFF. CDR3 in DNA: TGCGCCAGCAGCTATCCGGGACAGGGCTACAATGAGCAGTTCTTC.

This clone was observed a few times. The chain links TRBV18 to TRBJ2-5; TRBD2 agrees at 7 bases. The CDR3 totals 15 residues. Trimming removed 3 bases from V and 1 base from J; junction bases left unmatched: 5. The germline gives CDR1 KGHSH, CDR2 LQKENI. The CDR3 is CASSPGSGIQETQYF. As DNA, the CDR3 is TGTGCCAGCTCACCGGGGAGCGGGATCCAAGAGACCCAGTACTTC.